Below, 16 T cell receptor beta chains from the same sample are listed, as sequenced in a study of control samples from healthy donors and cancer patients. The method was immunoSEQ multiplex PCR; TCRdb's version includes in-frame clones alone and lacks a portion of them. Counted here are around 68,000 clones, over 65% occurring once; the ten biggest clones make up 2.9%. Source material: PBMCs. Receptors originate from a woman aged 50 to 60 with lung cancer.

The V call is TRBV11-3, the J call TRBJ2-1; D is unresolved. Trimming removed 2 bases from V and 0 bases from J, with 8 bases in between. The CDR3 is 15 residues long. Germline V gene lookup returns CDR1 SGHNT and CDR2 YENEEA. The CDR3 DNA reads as TGTGCCAGCAGCTTACGGTTAAGCTCCTACAATGAGCAGTTCTTC. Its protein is CASSLRLSSYNEQFF. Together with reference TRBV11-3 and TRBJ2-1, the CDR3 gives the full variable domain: EAGVVQSPRYKIIEKKQPVAFWCNPISGHNTLYWYLQNLGQGPELLIRYENEEAVDDSQLPKDRFSAERLKGVDSTLKIQPAELGDSAVYLCASSLRLSSYNEQFFGPGTRLTVL.

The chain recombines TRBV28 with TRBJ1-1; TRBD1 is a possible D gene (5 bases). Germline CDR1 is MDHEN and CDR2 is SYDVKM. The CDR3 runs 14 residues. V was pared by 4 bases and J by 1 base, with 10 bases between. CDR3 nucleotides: TGTGCCAGCAGTTACAGGCCCCGGAACACTGAAGCTTTCTTT. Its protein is CASSYRPRNTEAFF.

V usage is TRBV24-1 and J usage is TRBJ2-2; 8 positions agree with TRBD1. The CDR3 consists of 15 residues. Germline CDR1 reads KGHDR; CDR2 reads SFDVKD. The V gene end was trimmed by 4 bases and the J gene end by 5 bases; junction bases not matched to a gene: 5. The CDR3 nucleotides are TGTGCCACCAGTGAAGGGACAGGTGGGACCGGGGAGCTGTTTTTT. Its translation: CATSEGTGGTGELFF.

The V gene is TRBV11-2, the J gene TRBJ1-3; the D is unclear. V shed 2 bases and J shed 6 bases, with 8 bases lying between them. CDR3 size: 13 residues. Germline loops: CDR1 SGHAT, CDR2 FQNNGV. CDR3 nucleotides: TGTGCCAGCAGCTTAATAACCGAAAACACCATATATTTT. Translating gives CASSLITENTIYF.

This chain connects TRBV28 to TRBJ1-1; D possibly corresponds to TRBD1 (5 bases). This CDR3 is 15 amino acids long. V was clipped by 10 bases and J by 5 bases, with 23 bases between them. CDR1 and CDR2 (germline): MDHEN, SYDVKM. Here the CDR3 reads CATYRLGQGVTEAFF. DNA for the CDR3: TGTGCCACTTACCGATTAGGGCAGGGAGTGACTGAAGCTTTCTTT.

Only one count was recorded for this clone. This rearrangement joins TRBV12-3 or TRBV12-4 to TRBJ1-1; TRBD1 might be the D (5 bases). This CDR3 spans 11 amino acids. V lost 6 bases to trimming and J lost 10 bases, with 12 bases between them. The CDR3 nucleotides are TGTGCCAGCAGCAGGCAGGGAGGAGCTTTCTTT. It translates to CASSRQGGAFF.

CDR3 region: CASSPGRETEYIGNTIYF. In DNA form, the CDR3 reads TGCGCCAGCAGCCCGGGCAGGGAGACTGAGTATATAGGAAACACCATATATTTT. The chain employs TRBV5-1 and TRBJ1-3; maybe TRBD1 (5 bases). Germline V lookup: CDR1 SGHRS, CDR2 YFSETQ. Trimming took 4 bases from V and 4 from J, leaving 24 bases between them. The CDR3 covers 18 residues.

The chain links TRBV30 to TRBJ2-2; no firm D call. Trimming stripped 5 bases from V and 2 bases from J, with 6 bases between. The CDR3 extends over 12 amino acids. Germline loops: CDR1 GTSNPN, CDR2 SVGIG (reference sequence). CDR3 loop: CAWLDNTGELFF. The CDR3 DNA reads TGTGCCTGGTTAGACAACACCGGGGAGCTGTTTTTT.

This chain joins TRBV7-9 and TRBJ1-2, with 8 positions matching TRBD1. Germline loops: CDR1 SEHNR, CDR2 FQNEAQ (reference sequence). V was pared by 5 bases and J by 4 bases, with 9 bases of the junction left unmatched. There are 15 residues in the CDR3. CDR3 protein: CASSPTGQASYGYTF. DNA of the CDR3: TGTGCCAGCAGCCCCACGGGACAGGCGAGCTATGGCTACACCTTC.

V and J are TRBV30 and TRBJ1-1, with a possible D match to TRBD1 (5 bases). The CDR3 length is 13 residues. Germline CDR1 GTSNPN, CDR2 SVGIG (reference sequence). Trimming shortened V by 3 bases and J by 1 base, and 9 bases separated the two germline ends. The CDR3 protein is CAWRRDGNTEAFF. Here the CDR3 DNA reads TGTGCCTGGAGGCGGGACGGGAACACTGAAGCTTTCTTT. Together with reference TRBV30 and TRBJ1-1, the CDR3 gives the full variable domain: SQTIHQWPATLVQPVGSPLSLECTVEGTSNPNLYWYRQAAGRGLQLLFYSVGIGQISSEVPQNLSASRPQDRQFILSSKKLLLSDSGFYLCAWRRDGNTEAFFGQGTRLTVV.

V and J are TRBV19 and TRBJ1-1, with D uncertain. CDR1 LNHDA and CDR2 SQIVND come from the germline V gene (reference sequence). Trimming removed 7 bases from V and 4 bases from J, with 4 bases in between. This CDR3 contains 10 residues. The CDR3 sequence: CASTGTEAFF. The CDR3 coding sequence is TGTGCCAGTACTGGCACTGAAGCTTTCTTT.

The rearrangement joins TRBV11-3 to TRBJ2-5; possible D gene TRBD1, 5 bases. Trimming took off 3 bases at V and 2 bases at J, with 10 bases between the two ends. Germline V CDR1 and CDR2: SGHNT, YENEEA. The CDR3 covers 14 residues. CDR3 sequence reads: CASSLRQLQETQYF. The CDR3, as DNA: TGTGCCAGCAGCTTGCGACAGCTTCAAGAGACCCAGTACTTC.

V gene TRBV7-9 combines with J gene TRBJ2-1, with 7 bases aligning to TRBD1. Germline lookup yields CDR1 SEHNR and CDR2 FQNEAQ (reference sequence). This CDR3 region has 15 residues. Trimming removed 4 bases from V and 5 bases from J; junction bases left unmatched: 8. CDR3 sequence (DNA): TGTGCCAGCAGCTCAAGAGACAGGGTTGACAATGAGCAGTTCTTC. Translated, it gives CASSSRDRVDNEQFF.

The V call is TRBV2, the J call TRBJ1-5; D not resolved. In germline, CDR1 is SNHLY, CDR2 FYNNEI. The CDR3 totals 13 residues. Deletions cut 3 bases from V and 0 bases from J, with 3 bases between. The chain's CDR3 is CASSENSNQPQHF. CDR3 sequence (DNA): TGTGCCAGCAGTGAGAATAGCAATCAGCCCCAGCATTTT.

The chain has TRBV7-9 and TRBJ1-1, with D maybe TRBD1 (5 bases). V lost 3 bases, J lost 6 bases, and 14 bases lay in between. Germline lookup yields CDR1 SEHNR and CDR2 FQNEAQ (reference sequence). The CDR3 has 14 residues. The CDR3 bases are TGTGCCAGCAGCTTCCAGGGAAGCGGGGCTGAAGCTTTCTTT. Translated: CASSFQGSGAEAFF. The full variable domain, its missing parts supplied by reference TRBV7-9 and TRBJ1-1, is DTGVSQNPRHKITKRGQNVTFRCDPISEHNRLYWYRQTLGQGPEFLTYFQNEAQLEKSRLLSDRFSAERPKGSFSTLEIQRTEQGDSAMYLCASSFQGSGAEAFFGQGTRLTVV.

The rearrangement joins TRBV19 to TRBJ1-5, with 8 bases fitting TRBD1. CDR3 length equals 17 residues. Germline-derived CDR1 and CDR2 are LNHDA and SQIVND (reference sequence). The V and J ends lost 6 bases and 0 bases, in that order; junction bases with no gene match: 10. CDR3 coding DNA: TGTGCCAGTAGCCAAGGGACAGGCGGGGGTAGCAATCAGCCCCAGCATTTT. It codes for CASSQGTGGGSNQPQHF. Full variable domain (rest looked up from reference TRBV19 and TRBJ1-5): DGGITQSPKYLFRKEGQNVTLSCEQNLNHDAMYWYRQDPGQGLRLIYYSQIVNDFQKGDIAEGYSVSREKKESFPLTVTSAQKNPTAFYLCASSQGTGGGSNQPQHFGDGTRLSIL.